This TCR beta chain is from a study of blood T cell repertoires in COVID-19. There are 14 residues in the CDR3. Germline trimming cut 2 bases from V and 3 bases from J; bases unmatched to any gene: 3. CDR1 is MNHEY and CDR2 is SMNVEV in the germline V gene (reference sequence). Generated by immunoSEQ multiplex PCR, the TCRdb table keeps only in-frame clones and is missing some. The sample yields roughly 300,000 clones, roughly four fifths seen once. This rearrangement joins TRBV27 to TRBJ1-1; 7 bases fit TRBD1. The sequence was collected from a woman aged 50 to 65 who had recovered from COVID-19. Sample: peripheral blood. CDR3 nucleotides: TGTGCCAGCAGTTTAGCCAGGGGGGACACTGAAGCTTTCTTT. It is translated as CASSLARGDTEAFF.